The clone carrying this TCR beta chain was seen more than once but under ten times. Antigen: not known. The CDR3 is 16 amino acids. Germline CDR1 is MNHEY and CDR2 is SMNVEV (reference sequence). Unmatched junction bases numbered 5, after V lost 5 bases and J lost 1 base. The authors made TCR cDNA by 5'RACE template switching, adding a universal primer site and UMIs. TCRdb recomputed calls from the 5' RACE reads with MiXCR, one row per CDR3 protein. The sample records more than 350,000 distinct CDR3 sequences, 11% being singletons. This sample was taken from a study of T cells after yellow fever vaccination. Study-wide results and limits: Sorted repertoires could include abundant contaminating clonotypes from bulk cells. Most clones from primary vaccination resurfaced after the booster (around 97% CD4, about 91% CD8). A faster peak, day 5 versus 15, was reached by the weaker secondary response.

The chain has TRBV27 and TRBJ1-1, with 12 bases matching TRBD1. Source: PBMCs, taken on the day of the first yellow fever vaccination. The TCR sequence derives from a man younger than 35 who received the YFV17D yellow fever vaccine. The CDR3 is CASSRDRGLGNTEAFF. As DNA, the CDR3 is TGTGCCAGCAGTAGGGACAGGGGGCTTGGGAACACTGAAGCTTTCTTT.